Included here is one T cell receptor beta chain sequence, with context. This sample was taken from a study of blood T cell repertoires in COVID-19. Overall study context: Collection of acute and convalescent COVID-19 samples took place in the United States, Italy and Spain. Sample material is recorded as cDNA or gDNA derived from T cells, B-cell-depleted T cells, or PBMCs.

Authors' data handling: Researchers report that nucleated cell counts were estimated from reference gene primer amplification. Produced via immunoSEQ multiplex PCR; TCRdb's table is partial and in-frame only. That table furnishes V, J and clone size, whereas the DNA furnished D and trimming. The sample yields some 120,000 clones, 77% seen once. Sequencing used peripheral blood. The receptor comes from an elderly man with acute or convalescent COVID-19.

The CDR3 nucleotides are TGTGCCAGCAGTGAAGAGGGAGGGAGCACAGATACGCAGTATTTT. Encoded protein: CASSEEGGSTDTQYF. The chain uses TRBV2 and TRBJ2-3; TRBD2 aligns across 7 bases. With V trimmed by 1 base and J by 0 bases, 1 base remained unmatched. The CDR3 sequence is 15 residues long. Germline V gene data show CDR1 as SNHLY and CDR2 as FYNNEI.